The 21 T cell receptor beta chains reported below all come from one sample, sequenced in a study of PD-L1 blockade in urothelial cancer. Method: immunoSEQ multiplex PCR; TCRdb's copy keeps in-frame clones and lacks some. The sample carries around 110,000 clones, about 89% recorded once. Time point reported: peripheral blood 6 weeks after treatment start. The specimen comprised PBMCs, sampled around atezolizumab (anti-PD-L1) treatment. The receptors originated from a man in his sixties with urothelial cancer.

This sequence joins TRBV28 and TRBJ2-7; 7 positions match TRBD1. There are 18 residues in the CDR3. The germline V gene has CDR1 MDHEN and CDR2 SYDVKM. After removal of 5 bases from V and 1 base from J, the junction contained 17 bases not matched to a gene. The CDR3 loop is CASSPERTIWDRSYEQYF. The CDR3 DNA sequence: TGTGCCAGCAGTCCCGAAAGAACGATTTGGGACAGATCCTACGAGCAGTACTTC.

This chain links TRBV27 with TRBJ1-1; 7 bases are shared with TRBD1. With 3 bases clipped from V and 10 bases from J, the junction kept 8 bases outside the gene matches. CDR1 MNHEY and CDR2 SMNVEV come from the germline V gene (reference sequence). The CDR3 loop spans 13 amino acids. CDR3 sequence reads: CASSLTQGPAAFF. The CDR3 DNA reads as TGTGCCAGCAGTTTGACACAGGGGCCCGCAGCTTTCTTT.

Note on this clone: Other nucleotide sequences in the sample specify the same CDR3. The chain joins TRBV7-2 to TRBJ1-5; no firm D call. The CDR3 spans 14 residues. Germline CDR1 is SGHTA and CDR2 is FQGNSA. The V and J ends lost 0 bases and 2 bases respectively, with 5 bases between them. The CDR3 protein is CASSLAGGNQPQHF. In DNA, the CDR3 is TGTGCCAGCAGCTTAGCGGGAGGCAATCAGCCCCAGCATTTT.

This chain connects TRBV5-8 to TRBJ1-1, with 9 bases matching TRBD1. This CDR3 has 14 amino acids. The trim removed 0 bases at V and 7 bases at J, leaving 4 bases unmatched. The germline V gene encodes CDR1 SGHTS and CDR2 YDEGEE. For the CDR3, the DNA is TGTGCCAGCAGCTTGGTGGGACAGGGCCTTGAAGCTTTCTTT. It translates to CASSLVGQGLEAFF.

In this sample, this clone turned up a few times. The rearrangement links TRBV27 to TRBJ1-2, with 7 bases identical to TRBD1. Germline loops: CDR1 MNHEY, CDR2 SMNVEV (reference sequence). The length of the CDR3 is 14 residues. V lost 5 bases and J lost 5; bases outside the gene matches: 8. The CDR3 spells CASSTGAAGYGYTF. The CDR3 DNA reads as TGTGCCAGCAGTACAGGGGCCGCGGGATATGGCTACACCTTC.

The chain has TRBV5-1 and TRBJ1-3; no clear D gene. Germline V gene sequence: CDR1 SGHRS, CDR2 YFSETQ. The length of the CDR3 is 15 residues. Trimming took off 0 bases at V and 4 bases at J, with 11 bases between the two ends. The CDR3 bases are TGCGCCAGCAGCTTGGCCGGGGATCGGGGAAACACCATATATTTT. Its translation: CASSLAGDRGNTIYF. The full variable domain, rest sourced from reference TRBV5-1 and TRBJ1-3, is KAGVTQTPRYLIKTRGQQVTLSCSPISGHRSVSWYQQTPGQGLQFLFEYFSETQRNKGNFPGRFSGRQFSNSRSEMNVSTLELGDSALYLCASSLAGDRGNTIYFGEGSWLTVV.

The rearrangement joins TRBV5-1 to TRBJ2-3, with 8 bases aligning to TRBD2. CDR1 SGHRS and CDR2 YFSETQ come from the germline V gene. J was trimmed by 5 bases and V by 3 bases; bases with no gene match: 11. The CDR3 is 16 amino acids. Written as DNA, the CDR3 is TGCGCCAGCAGCTCCCTGGGAGCGGGAGTAGTAGATACGCAGTATTTT. Translation: CASSSLGAGVVDTQYF.

The chain couples TRBV7-9 to TRBJ2-1, with 13 bases aligning to TRBD2. V lost 4 bases and J lost 0; bases outside the gene matches: 9. Germline CDR1 and CDR2: SEHNR and FQNEAQ (reference sequence). The CDR3 is made up of 19 amino acids. The CDR3 bases are TGTGCCAGCAGCTCACCGGGACTAGCGGGACTGGGCTCCTACAATGAGCAGTTCTTC. It yields the protein CASSSPGLAGLGSYNEQFF. The complete variable domain, with remaining parts taken from reference TRBV7-9 and TRBJ2-1, reads DTGVSQNPRHKITKRGQNVTFRCDPISEHNRLYWYRQTLGQGPEFLTYFQNEAQLEKSRLLSDRFSAERPKGSFSTLEIQRTEQGDSAMYLCASSSPGLAGLGSYNEQFFGPGTRLTVL.

The genes are TRBV5-1 and TRBJ2-2; possibly TRBD1 for D (5 bases). The CDR3 is 15 residues long. Trimming left V 3 bases short and J 1 base short, with 10 bases between. Germline loops: CDR1 SGHRS, CDR2 YFSETQ. The CDR3 protein is CASSSDTWNTGELFF. CDR3 nucleotides: TGCGCCAGCAGCTCGGACACTTGGAACACCGGGGAGCTGTTTTTT.

The rearrangement links TRBV4-2 to TRBJ2-1; 9 positions match TRBD2. V shed 0 bases and J 2 bases; nucleotides not matched to a gene: 5. This CDR3 has 17 amino acids. Germline CDR1 reads LGHNA; CDR2 reads YNFKEQ. CDR3 DNA sequence: TGTGCCAGCAGCCAAGACACGACTAGCGGTCCCTACAATGAGCAGTTCTTC. It translates to CASSQDTTSGPYNEQFF.

V is TRBV5-6 and J is TRBJ2-1; 14 bases line up with TRBD2. The CDR3 has 15 residues. Unmatched junction bases numbered 2, after V lost 1 base and J lost 8 bases. CDR1 and CDR2 (germline): SGHDT, YYEEEE. DNA of the CDR3: TGTGCCAGCAGCTTGCTGGGACTAGCGGGAGATGAGCAGTTCTTC. It encodes CASSLLGLAGDEQFF.

The V and J genes are TRBV6-4 and TRBJ2-1; 8 nucleotides line up with TRBD1. The germline gives CDR1 MRHNA, CDR2 SNTAGT. Losses at the gene ends were 2 bases for V and 5 bases for J; bases not matched to a gene: 5. This CDR3 is 15 amino acids long. The CDR3 loop is CASSDRDRGHNEQFF. The CDR3 nucleotides read TGTGCCAGCAGTGACCGAGACAGGGGTCACAATGAGCAGTTCTTC.

This clone is a singleton in its sample. This rearrangement joins TRBV7-2 to TRBJ2-1, with TRBD2 identical over 9 bases. This CDR3 has 15 residues. J lost 4 bases, V lost 1 base, and 2 bases had no gene match. Germline assignment: CDR1 SGHTA and CDR2 FQGNSA. CDR3 DNA sequence: TGTGCCAGCAGCTTAGTTGCGGGGGGGTACAATGAGCAGTTCTTC. Its protein product is CASSLVAGGYNEQFF.

The genes are TRBV7-2 and TRBJ2-1; 12 positions match TRBD2. Per the germline V gene, CDR1 is SGHTA and CDR2 is FQGNSA. After removal of 5 bases from V and 7 bases from J, the junction contained 9 bases not matched to a gene. There are 16 residues in the CDR3. The CDR3 DNA sequence: TGTGCCAGCAGCACACGTTCTAGCGGGGGGGTGAATGAGCAGTTCTTC. Translation gives CASSTRSSGGVNEQFF.

The V call is TRBV5-3, the J call TRBJ1-1; 10 bases map to TRBD1. TRBV5-3 is classed as an ORF, of uncertain function. V dropped 4 bases and J dropped 5; count of bases not matched to a gene: 8. This CDR3 has 15 amino acids. CDR3 sequence reads: CARSKDRGQRTEAFF. The CDR3 region has the DNA TGTGCCAGAAGCAAAGACAGGGGGCAAAGGACTGAAGCTTTCTTT.

This clone was observed once. J is TRBJ2-5 and V is TRBV28; tentatively, D is TRBD2 (6 bases). This CDR3 region has 15 residues. With 6 bases removed from V and 5 bases from J, the gap between germline ends came to 19 bases. Per germline, CDR1 MDHEN and CDR2 SYDVKM. CDR3 sequence (DNA): TGTGCCAGCAGCCTCGGGCAACGGGGGAGGGAGACCCAGTACTTC. This encodes CASSLGQRGRETQYF.

J is TRBJ2-3 and V is TRBV10-1; 9 bases map to TRBD1. V shed 2 bases and J 3 bases; nucleotides not matched to a gene: 0. This CDR3 region has 14 residues. Germline lookup yields CDR1 WNHNN and CDR2 SYGVQD (reference sequence). For the CDR3, the DNA is TGCGCCAGCAGTGAGGACAGGGGGACAGATACGCAGTATTTT. Translated: CASSEDRGTDTQYF.

The chain carries TRBV6-1 and TRBJ2-1, with 8 bases that match TRBD1. The germline V gene encodes CDR1 MNHNS and CDR2 SASEGT. CDR3 length equals 15 residues. Losses at the gene ends were 3 bases for V and 8 bases for J; bases not matched to a gene: 9. This chain's CDR3 is CASSEINRGNDEQFF. In nucleotides, the CDR3 is TGTGCCAGCAGTGAGATAAACAGGGGGAACGATGAGCAGTTCTTC.

The chain combines TRBV7-3 with TRBJ2-1; the D gene is possibly TRBD2 (6 bases). The CDR3 is 15 amino acids. The V end was cut by 2 bases, the J end by 6 bases, with 14 bases between. The V gene's germline CDR1 is SGHTA and CDR2 FQGTGA. This CDR3 reads CASSLGPSSVNEQFF. The CDR3 nucleotides are TGTGCCAGCAGCTTAGGCCCCTCTAGCGTCAATGAGCAGTTCTTC.

This rearrangement joins TRBV18 to TRBJ2-1; 12 bases map to TRBD2. Germline CDR1 reads KGHSH; CDR2 reads LQKENI. V shed 2 bases and J 9 bases; nucleotides not matched to a gene: 5. This CDR3 region has 15 residues. In DNA form, the CDR3 reads TGTGCCAGCTCACCAGGGACTAGCGGGTTGGGTGAGCAGTTCTTC. Protein sequence: CASSPGTSGLGEQFF.

The genes are TRBV29-1 and TRBJ2-2, with TRBD2 matching over 9 bases. Germline lookup yields CDR1 SQVTM and CDR2 ANQGSEA. CDR3 length: 14 amino acids. V shed 3 bases, J shed 5 bases, and the junction held 4 bases outside the gene matches. The CDR3 here is CSVDQAGGTGELFF. In DNA, the CDR3 is TGCAGCGTTGATCAAGCGGGAGGAACCGGGGAGCTGTTTTTT.